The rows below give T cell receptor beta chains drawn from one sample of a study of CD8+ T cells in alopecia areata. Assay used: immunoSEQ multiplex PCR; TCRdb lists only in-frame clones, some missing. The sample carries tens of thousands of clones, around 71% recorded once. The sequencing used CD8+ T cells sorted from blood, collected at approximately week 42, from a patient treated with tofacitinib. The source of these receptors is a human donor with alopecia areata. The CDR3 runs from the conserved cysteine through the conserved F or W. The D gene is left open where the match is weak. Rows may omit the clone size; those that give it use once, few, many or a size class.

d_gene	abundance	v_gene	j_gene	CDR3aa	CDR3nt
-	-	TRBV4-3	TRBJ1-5	CASSQVEGIGQPQHF	TGCGCCAGCAGCCAAGTAGAAGGAATAGGGCAGCCCCAGCATTTT
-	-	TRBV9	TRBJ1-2	CASSAPLDRPNYGYTF	TGTGCCAGCAGCGCCCCGTTGGACAGACCTAACTATGGCTACACCTTC
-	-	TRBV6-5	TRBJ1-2	CASSYDRVGYTF	TGTGCCAGCAGTTACGACCGGGTAGGATACACCTTC
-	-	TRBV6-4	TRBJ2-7	CASFTSYEQYF	TGTGCCAGCTTTACTAGCTACGAGCAGTACTTC
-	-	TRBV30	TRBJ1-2	CAWSVSGADGYTF	TGTGCCTGGAGTGTGTCGGGGGCGGATGGCTACACCTTC
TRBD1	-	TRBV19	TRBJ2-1	CASALGTGAYNEQFF	TGTGCCAGTGCACTAGGGACAGGCGCCTACAATGAGCAGTTCTTC
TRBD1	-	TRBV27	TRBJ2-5	CASRPTGQETQYF	TGTGCCAGCAGACCGACAGGGCAAGAGACCCAGTACTTC
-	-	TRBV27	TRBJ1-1	CASGGMNTEAFF	TGTGCCAGCGGGGGGATGAACACTGAAGCTTTCTTT
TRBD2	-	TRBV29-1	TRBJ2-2	CSVQRGVAGANTGELFF	TGCAGCGTACAGCGTGGGGTAGCGGGAGCGAACACCGGGGAGCTGTTTTTT
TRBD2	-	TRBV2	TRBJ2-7	CASKPSSGSYEQYF	TGTGCCAGCAAGCCATCTAGCGGATCCTACGAGCAGTACTTC
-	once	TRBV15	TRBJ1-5	CATSSSRGNSNQPQHF	TGTGCCACCAGCAGTTCGAGGGGAAATAGCAATCAGCCCCAGCATTTT
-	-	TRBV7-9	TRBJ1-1	CASSLQGNTEAFF	TGTGCCAGCAGCTTACAGGGGAACACTGAAGCTTTCTTT
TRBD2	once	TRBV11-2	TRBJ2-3	CASSDRTSGGSWDTQYF	TGTGCCAGCAGCGACCGGACTAGCGGGGGGTCCTGGGATACGCAGTATTTT
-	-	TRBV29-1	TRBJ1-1	CSATHGTEAFF	TGCAGCGCCACGCACGGGACCGAAGCTTTCTTT
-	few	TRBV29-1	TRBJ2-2	CSVAGLPWVSGELFF	TGCAGCGTTGCGGGGCTCCCGTGGGTTAGCGGGGAGCTGTTTTTT
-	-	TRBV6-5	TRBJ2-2	CASSYSNGELFF	TGTGCCAGCAGTTATAGCAACGGGGAGCTGTTTTTT
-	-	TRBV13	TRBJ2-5	CASSPRRAGETQYF	TGTGCCAGCAGCCCCCGCCGGGCGGGAGAGACCCAGTACTTC
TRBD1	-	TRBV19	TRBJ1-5	CASHTQGNSNQPQHF	TGTGCCAGTCACACACAGGGGAATAGCAATCAGCCCCAGCATTTT
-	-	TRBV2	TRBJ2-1	CASSEWAGSDEQFF	TGTGCCAGCAGTGAATGGGCTGGTTCCGATGAGCAGTTCTTC
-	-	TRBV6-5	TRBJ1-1	CASSYGNTEVFF	TGTGCCAGCAGTTACGGGAACACTGAAGTTTTCTTT
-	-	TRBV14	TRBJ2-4	CASSHFGTDNIQYF	TGTGCCAGCAGCCACTTTGGGACGGACAACATTCAGTACTTC
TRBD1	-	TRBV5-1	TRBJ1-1	CASSLRTGDAEAFF	TGCGCCAGCAGCTTGAGAACAGGGGACGCTGAAGCTTTCTTT
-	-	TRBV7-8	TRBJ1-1	CASSTRTVSGNTEAFF	TGTGCCAGCAGCACCCGGACAGTTTCGGGGAACACTGAAGCTTTCTTT
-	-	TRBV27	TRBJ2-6	CASSWSSGANVLTF	TGTGCCAGCAGTTGGAGCTCTGGGGCCAACGTCCTGACTTTC
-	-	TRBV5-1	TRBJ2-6	CASSLRGLAGANVLTF	TGCGCCAGCAGCTTGAGGGGGTTGGCTGGGGCCAACGTCCTGACTTTC
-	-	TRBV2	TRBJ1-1	CASSVGGNTEAFF	TGTGCCAGCAGTGTCGGGGGTAACACTGAAGCTTTCTTT
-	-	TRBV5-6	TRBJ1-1	CASSLDLNTEAFF	TGTGCCAGCAGCCTAGATTTGAACACTGAAGCTTTCTTT
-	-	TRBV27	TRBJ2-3	CASSNGDTQYF	TGTGCCAGCAGTAACGGAGATACGCAGTATTTT
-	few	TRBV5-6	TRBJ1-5	CASSSGAAGQPQHF	TGTGCCAGCAGCTCGGGGGCAGCTGGTCAGCCCCAGCATTTT
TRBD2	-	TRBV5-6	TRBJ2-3	CASGPGTSITDTQYF	TGTGCCAGCGGCCCCGGGACTAGCATCACAGATACGCAGTATTTT
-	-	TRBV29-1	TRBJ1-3	CSVVSENSGNTIYF	TGCAGCGTTGTGTCGGAAAACTCTGGAAACACCATATATTTT
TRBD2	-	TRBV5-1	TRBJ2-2	CASSFSGGDTGELFF	TGCGCCAGCAGCTTCAGCGGGGGGGACACCGGGGAGCTGTTTTTT
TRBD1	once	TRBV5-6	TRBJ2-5	CASSPLGTEGVETQYF	TGTGCCAGCAGTCCGCTCGGGACAGAAGGAGTGGAGACCCAGTACTTC
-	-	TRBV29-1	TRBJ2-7	CSVEGTRGDSYEQYF	TGCAGCGTTGAGGGGACCCGAGGAGACTCCTACGAGCAGTACTTC
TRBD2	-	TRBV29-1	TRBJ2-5	CSVVQRGFQETQYF	TGCAGCGTTGTACAGCGGGGATTCCAAGAGACCCAGTACTTC
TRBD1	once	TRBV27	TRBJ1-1	CASSTQTGGLNTEAFF	TGTGCCAGCAGTACCCAGACAGGGGGACTGAACACTGAAGCTTTCTTT